The 29 T cell receptor beta chains reported below all come from one sample, sequenced in a study of T cell responses to AZD1222 COVID-19 vaccine. Clones were sequenced by immunoSEQ multiplex PCR, and TCRdb holds only the in-frame ones, with some missing. Counted here are about 140,000 clones, approximately 92% occurring once; the ten biggest clones make up 5%. The starting material was peripheral blood, obtained on day 0 of AZD1222 vaccination. The receptor source for this set is an adult in good health.

J is TRBJ1-4 and V is TRBV28, with 7 bases identical to TRBD1. The V gene end was trimmed by 7 bases and the J gene end by 5 bases; junction bases not matched to a gene: 7. The CDR3 has 14 amino acids. The germline gives CDR1 MDHEN, CDR2 SYDVKM. The CDR3 spells CASTSGQENEKLFF. In DNA form, the CDR3 reads TGTGCCAGCACCAGCGGACAGGAAAATGAAAAACTGTTTTTT.

Written as DNA, the CDR3 is TGTGCCAGCAGATTGACTAGCGGCACAGATACGCAGTATTTT. It yields the protein CASRLTSGTDTQYF. The chain joins TRBV28 to TRBJ2-3, with 8 bases lining up with TRBD2. The CDR3 is 14 amino acids. J was trimmed by 1 base and V by 6 bases; bases with no gene match: 3. CDR1 and CDR2 (germline): MDHEN, SYDVKM.

The chain is built from TRBV19 and TRBJ1-1; TRBD1 might be the D (6 bases). Germline V lookup: CDR1 LNHDA, CDR2 SQIVND (reference sequence). This CDR3 comprises 14 residues. V was cut by 1 base and J by 11 bases, with 17 bases left in between. In nucleotides, the CDR3 is TGTGCCAGTAGTATAGGGACAGCCGACGGGGGGGCTTTCTTT. Protein: CASSIGTADGGAFF.

This chain uses TRBV4-2 with TRBJ2-1, with D perhaps TRBD1 or TRBD2 (6 bases each). CDR3 length: 15 residues. The V end was cut by 1 base, the J end by 1 base, with 8 bases between. Per the germline V gene, CDR1 is LGHNA and CDR2 is YNFKEQ. The chain's CDR3 is CASSQGRGSYNEQFF. CDR3 DNA sequence: TGTGCCAGCAGCCAAGGGAGGGGGTCCTACAATGAGCAGTTCTTC.

The chain has TRBV11-2 and TRBJ2-7, with a tentative D call TRBD1 (6 bases). CDR1 SGHAT and CDR2 FQNNGV come from the germline V gene. Trimming shortened V by 5 bases and J by 7 bases, and 18 bases separated the two germline ends. The CDR3 sequence is 14 residues long. CDR3 in amino acids: CASSQDRTSGEQYF. DNA of the CDR3: TGTGCCAGCAGCCAAGACAGGACCTCAGGGGAGCAGTACTTC.

This chain joins TRBV6-5 and TRBJ1-6; D call uncertain. This CDR3 is 13 amino acids long. Germline lookup yields CDR1 MNHEY and CDR2 SVGAGI. The V gene lost 4 bases and the J gene lost 2 bases, with 3 bases spanning the gap. The CDR3 coding sequence is TGTGCCAGCAGTTTCACCTATAATTCACCCCTCCACTTT. Protein sequence: CASSFTYNSPLHF.

The chain links TRBV2 to TRBJ2-5; TRBD1 matches 8 bases. With V trimmed by 6 bases and J by 3 bases, 9 bases remained unmatched. CDR3 size: 15 residues. CDR1 is SNHLY and CDR2 is FYNNEI in the germline V gene. This CDR3 is CASSLQGVREETQYF. The CDR3 nucleotides are TGTGCCAGCAGCTTACAGGGGGTAAGGGAAGAGACCCAGTACTTC.

The CDR3 reads CASSIVGGGSDTQYF. CDR3 DNA sequence: TGTGCCAGTAGTATTGTAGGGGGCGGGTCAGATACGCAGTATTTT. This chain connects TRBV19 to TRBJ2-3; TRBD1 agrees at 7 bases. This CDR3 is built from 15 residues. The V gene end was trimmed by 3 bases and the J gene end by 4 bases; junction bases not matched to a gene: 7. From germline, CDR1 is LNHDA and CDR2 SQIVND (reference sequence).

The gene calls are TRBV9 and TRBJ2-7; no firm D call. CDR3 length: 15 amino acids. V lost 0 bases to trimming and J lost 0 bases, with 10 bases between them. CDR1 and CDR2 (germline): SGDLS, YYNGEE. Written as DNA, the CDR3 is TGTGCCAGCAGCGTAGAGGGCAGTGACTCCTACGAGCAGTACTTC. Protein: CASSVEGSDSYEQYF. Drawing the rest from reference TRBV9 and TRBJ2-7, the complete variable domain is DSGVTQTPKHLITATGQRVTLRCSPRSGDLSVYWYQQSLDQGLQFLIQYYNGEERAKGNILERFSAQQFPDLHSELNLSSLELGDSALYFCASSVEGSDSYEQYFGPGTRLTVT.

This clone is a singleton in its sample. The chain joins TRBV7-9 to TRBJ1-2; D gene unclear. This CDR3 contains 15 residues. Germline V gene data show CDR1 as SEHNR and CDR2 as FQNEAQ (reference sequence). V lost 7 bases and J lost 0, with 15 bases in between. CDR3 protein: CASNSISSANYGYTF. DNA for the CDR3: TGTGCCAGCAACTCGATCAGCAGTGCTAACTATGGCTACACCTTC.

This chain joins TRBV19 and TRBJ1-5; D perhaps matches TRBD1 (5 bases). CDR3 size: 15 residues. V was pared by 5 bases and J by 0 bases, with 11 bases between. The germline gives CDR1 LNHDA, CDR2 SQIVND (reference sequence). The CDR3 nucleotides are TGTGCCAGTAGTCCACAGGCTCATAGCAATCAGCCCCAGCATTTT. Its translation is CASSPQAHSNQPQHF.

The chain recombines TRBV11-2 with TRBJ2-7; D unclear. From germline, CDR1 is SGHAT and CDR2 FQNNGV. The ends were cut back, 3 bases at V and 4 bases at J, with 19 bases in the middle. This CDR3 contains 16 residues. The CDR3 nucleotides are TGTGCCAGCAGCTTCTCTCTTGCCAGACGAGTATACGAGCAGTACTTC. Protein sequence: CASSFSLARRVYEQYF.

This chain joins TRBV5-1 and TRBJ1-4; 8 nucleotides line up with TRBD1. The junction had 3 bases not matched to a gene; V was cut back by 1 base and J by 4 bases. CDR3 length equals 15 residues. Per germline, CDR1 SGHRS and CDR2 YFSETQ. This CDR3 reads CASSLSGQGNEKLFF. DNA of the CDR3: TGCGCCAGCAGCTTGTCAGGACAGGGTAATGAAAAACTGTTTTTT.

The chain couples TRBV19 to TRBJ1-1, with D perhaps TRBD1 (6 bases). The CDR3 totals 14 residues. Trimming removed 7 bases at V and 6 bases at J, with 18 bases between. Germline CDR1 and CDR2: LNHDA and SQIVND (reference sequence). The CDR3 loop is CASNWGAVFAEAFF. The CDR3 coding sequence is TGTGCCAGTAATTGGGGGGCTGTTTTCGCTGAAGCTTTCTTT. The full variable domain, its missing parts supplied by reference TRBV19 and TRBJ1-1, is DGGITQSPKYLFRKEGQNVTLSCEQNLNHDAMYWYRQDPGQGLRLIYYSQIVNDFQKGDIAEGYSVSREKKESFPLTVTSAQKNPTAFYLCASNWGAVFAEAFFGQGTRLTVV.

The V call is TRBV28, the J call TRBJ2-5, with D perhaps TRBD1 (5 bases). Trimming pared 5 bases from V and 4 bases from J, leaving 17 bases between. The CDR3 loop spans 15 amino acids. CDR1 is MDHEN and CDR2 is SYDVKM in the germline V gene. CDR3 nucleotides: TGTGCCAGCAGTATCCCAAAGGGGTCCCGAGAGACCCAGTACTTC. Its protein product is CASSIPKGSRETQYF.

The chain carries TRBV25-1 and TRBJ2-1; 13 bases are a match to TRBD2. Germline values: CDR1 MGHDK, CDR2 SYGVNS. The CDR3 length is 15 residues. V trimming: 6 bases; J trimming: 9 bases; junction bases outside the gene matches: 8. In DNA, the CDR3 is TGTGCCAGCAGGTATACCGGGACTAGCGGGATTGAGCAGTTCTTC. Protein product: CASRYTGTSGIEQFF.

The V call is TRBV6-1, the J call TRBJ2-1, with 7 bases that match TRBD1. After removal of 2 bases from V and 3 bases from J, the junction contained 7 bases not matched to a gene. The CDR3 sequence is 16 residues long. Germline CDR1 reads MNHNS; CDR2 reads SASEGT. CDR3 nucleotides: TGTGCCAGCAGTGAATTTTGGACAGGCGACTACAATGAGCAGTTCTTC. It yields the protein CASSEFWTGDYNEQFF.

The rearrangement uses TRBV7-9 and TRBJ2-2; D is undetermined. V was clipped by 4 bases and J by 0 bases, with 6 bases between them. The CDR3 contains 14 residues. Germline loops: CDR1 SEHNR, CDR2 FQNEAQ (reference sequence). CDR3 in DNA: TGTGCCAGCAGCTCCAGACCGAACACCGGGGAGCTGTTTTTT. This translates into CASSSRPNTGELFF.

The CDR3 spells CATSRDHKGWWNIQYF. CDR3 DNA sequence: TGTGCCACCAGCAGAGATCATAAGGGCTGGTGGAACATTCAGTACTTC. The chain is built from TRBV15 and TRBJ2-4, with unresolved D. V was clipped by 0 bases and J by 7 bases, with 16 bases between them. This CDR3 comprises 16 residues. Germline CDR1 is LNHNV and CDR2 is YYDKDF (reference sequence).

The rearrangement links TRBV19 to TRBJ2-3; tentatively, D is TRBD2 (5 bases). The CDR3 has 15 residues. V lost 6 bases, J lost 4 bases, and 17 bases lay in between. CDR1 is LNHDA and CDR2 is SQIVND in the germline V gene (reference sequence). In nucleotides, the CDR3 is TGTGCCAGTAGCCGCGGGCGCGGGCTTCCAGATACGCAGTATTTT. Encoded protein: CASSRGRGLPDTQYF.

The CDR3 DNA is TGTGCCAGCACCGGGGGTAGGGGGGGACTTGACTCTGGCTACACCTTC. Residues: CASTGGRGGLDSGYTF. The chain links TRBV25-1 to TRBJ1-2, with D perhaps TRBD1 (6 bases). Germline values: CDR1 MGHDK, CDR2 SYGVNS. V lost 7 bases to trimming and J lost 7 bases, with 25 bases between them. This CDR3 contains 16 residues.

The chain couples TRBV7-2 to TRBJ2-3; D uncertain. V shed 5 bases and J shed 3 bases, with 6 bases lying between them. This CDR3 spans 12 amino acids. In germline, CDR1 is SGHTA, CDR2 FQGNSA. The CDR3 sequence: CASSPPTDTQYF. As DNA, the CDR3 is TGTGCCAGCAGCCCCCCTACAGATACGCAGTATTTT. Supplemented by reference TRBV7-2 and TRBJ2-3, the full variable domain reads GAGVSQSPSNKVTEKGKDVELRCDPISGHTALYWYRQSLGQGLEFLIYFQGNSAPDKSGLPSDRFSAERTGGSVSTLTIQRTQQEDSAVYLCASSPPTDTQYFGPGTRLTVL.

This clone was detected only a few times. The rearrangement links TRBV28 to TRBJ2-7; 13 bases agree with TRBD2. The CDR3 has 15 amino acids. J gave up 2 bases and V 4 bases, and 2 bases lay outside the gene matches. Germline CDR1 MDHEN, CDR2 SYDVKM. DNA for the CDR3: TGTGCCAGCAGTTCACTAGCGGGAGGGGCCTACGAGCAGTACTTC. This translates into CASSSLAGGAYEQYF.

CDR3 coding DNA: TGTGCCAGTAGGGCCTACAGCGGCGGTTTCGAGCAGTACTTC. Protein product: CASRAYSGGFEQYF. This sequence joins TRBV19 and TRBJ2-7, with a possible D match to TRBD2 (5 bases). Germline V gene lookup returns CDR1 LNHDA and CDR2 SQIVND (reference sequence). The CDR3 is 14 residues long. The V end lost 6 bases, the J end lost 6 bases, and 18 bases lay between the germline ends.

The V gene is TRBV19, the J gene TRBJ2-1, with 11 bases lining up with TRBD2. Germline V gene sequence: CDR1 LNHDA, CDR2 SQIVND (reference sequence). The CDR3 contains 19 residues. Losses at the gene ends were 4 bases for V and 0 bases for J; bases not matched to a gene: 11. For the CDR3, the DNA is TGTGCCAGTAGTAGTGGTCTAGCGGGGGGCCAGAGCTCCTACAATGAGCAGTTCTTC. This sequence encodes CASSSGLAGGQSSYNEQFF.

This chain connects TRBV19 to TRBJ2-1; 8 nucleotides line up with TRBD2. Per germline, CDR1 LNHDA and CDR2 SQIVND (reference sequence). Trimming removed 6 bases from V and 9 bases from J; junction bases left unmatched: 10. There are 14 residues in the CDR3. CDR3 nucleotide sequence: TGTGCCAGTAGCCGAGGTAGCGGGATAGTTGAGCAGTTCTTC. It encodes CASSRGSGIVEQFF.

The rearrangement joins TRBV6-5 to TRBJ1-3, with unresolved D. The CDR3 contains 14 residues. Germline CDR1 and CDR2: MNHEY and SVGAGI. V lost 2 bases and J 4 bases, leaving 9 bases between the germline ends. The CDR3 bases are TGTGCCAGCAGTTACGGGTCAGGCGGAAACACCATATATTTT. Residues: CASSYGSGGNTIYF.

The rearrangement joins TRBV18 to TRBJ2-6; a weak D match, TRBD1 (5 bases). V was trimmed by 4 bases and J by 0 bases, leaving 19 bases between them. CDR3 length equals 19 residues. Germline-derived CDR1 and CDR2 are KGHSH and LQKENI. The CDR3 sequence: CASSQNLDILGSGANVLTF. The CDR3 DNA sequence: TGTGCCAGCTCACAAAATTTGGACATCTTGGGCTCTGGGGCCAACGTCCTGACTTTC.

The gene calls are TRBV3-1 (or the pseudogene TRBV3-2) and TRBJ1-6, with D unclear. Germline V lookup: CDR1 LGHDT, CDR2 YNNKEL (reference sequence). This CDR3 comprises 14 residues. The germline V and J ends were trimmed by 1 base and 4 bases, with 5 bases remaining between them. The CDR3 loop is CASSQGYYNSPLHF. For the CDR3, the DNA is TGTGCCAGCAGCCAAGGGTATTATAATTCACCCCTCCACTTT.